The 24 T cell receptor beta chains given below trace back to one sample, sequenced in a study of T cell clonality in common variable immunodeficiency. Sequencing was performed with immunoSEQ multiplex PCR; in TCRdb, only in-frame clones are kept and a portion is missing. Reported are around 52,000 clones, none seen only once; the ten largest carry roughly 5.5%. Sequenced input: peripheral blood mononuclear cells. These receptors were taken from a person aged 18-70 years in good health.

Ten or more counts support this clone. The missing CDR3 end, 3 residues past where the read stops, is filled in from the germline J gene. The V and J genes are TRBV11-2 and TRBJ2-7; perhaps TRBD2 as D (6 bases). Trimming stripped 5 bases from V and 4 bases from J, with 15 bases between. This CDR3 region has 14 residues. Germline CDR1 is SGHAT and CDR2 is FQNNGV. CDR3: CASSPTSGDYEQYF. The sequenced part of the CDR3 DNA is TGTGCCAGCAGCCCCACGTCGGGGGATTACGAG.

Note on this clone: The read terminates 3 residues ahead of where the CDR3 ends, so the germline J gene completes it. The rearrangement links TRBV20-1 to TRBJ2-1, with 15 nucleotides matching TRBD2. The trim removed 6 bases at V and 1 base at J, leaving 1 base unmatched. Germline loops: CDR1 DFQATT, CDR2 SNEGSKA (reference sequence). This CDR3 is 15 amino acids long. The DNA read from the CDR3 is TGCAGTGCCGGGACTAGCGGGAGGTCCTACAATGAG. Its translation is CSAGTSGRSYNE. The CDR3 reads in full as CSAGTSGRSYNEQFF.

This clone was seen many times. The read falls 3 residues short of the CDR3 end, and the missing part is taken from the germline J gene. V is TRBV2 and J is TRBJ2-7, with 7 bases lining up with TRBD2. CDR3 length: 13 residues. The germline V gene encodes CDR1 SNHLY and CDR2 FYNNEI. V was pared by 9 bases and J by 4 bases, with 9 bases of the junction left unmatched. The CDR3 DNA, read in part, is TGTGCCAGTAGTTCGCGGGAGTGGTACGAG. It is translated as CASSSREWYE. The complete CDR3 reads CASSSREWYEQYF.

Points on this clone: Read coverage stops 3 residues before the CDR3 terminus; the germline J gene supplies the remainder. The rearrangement links TRBV19 to TRBJ2-5; tentatively, D is TRBD1 (5 bases). From germline, CDR1 is LNHDA and CDR2 SQIVND (reference sequence). Trimming took off 4 bases at V and 1 base at J, with 16 bases between the two ends. This CDR3 region has 16 residues. CDR3 sequence reads: CASSRQQSQGQETQYF. The covered CDR3 bases are TGTGCCAGTAGTAGGCAACAGAGCCAGGGCCAAGAGACC. The variable domain in full, completed from reference TRBV19 and TRBJ2-5, reads DGGITQSPKYLFRKEGQNVTLSCEQNLNHDAMYWYRQDPGQGLRLIYYSQIVNDFQKGDIAEGYSVSREKKESFPLTVTSAQKNPTAFYLCASSRQQSQGQETQYFGPGTRLLVL.

At least ten counts were recorded for this clone. The read halts 3 residues ahead of the CDR3 end, with the missing end drawn from the germline J gene. This chain links TRBV11-2 with TRBJ2-6; possibly TRBD1 for D (5 bases). V was clipped by 4 bases and J by 5 bases, with 9 bases between them. The CDR3 covers 14 residues. The germline CDR1 and CDR2 sequences are SGHAT and FQNNGV. CDR3 region: CASSSQGWANVLTF. The CDR3 bases that were read are TGTGCCAGCAGCTCCCAGGGTTGGGCCAACGTC. Together with reference TRBV11-2 and TRBJ2-6, the CDR3 gives the full variable domain: EAGVAQSPRYKIIEKRQSVAFWCNPISGHATLYWYQQILGQGPKLLIQFQNNGVVDDSQLPKDRFSAERLKGVDSTLKIQPAKLEDSAVYLCASSSQGWANVLTFGAGSRLTVL.

This clone was observed many times. The read terminates 3 residues before the CDR3 end, so the remaining end is supplied by the germline J gene. This sequence joins TRBV11-2 and TRBJ2-7; D is undetermined. The CDR3 is 14 residues long. V dropped 5 bases and J dropped 6 bases, with 17 bases sitting between them. CDR1 SGHAT and CDR2 FQNNGV come from the germline V gene. CDR3 DNA, as far as it was read: TGTGCCAGCAGCCCCTTGTTGCGCGGCAGCGAG. Its translation: CASSPLLRGSE. The entire CDR3 protein is CASSPLLRGSEQYF.

This clone was detected many times. The CDR3 here is CASSIPQGVGNEQFF. Partial CDR3 DNA: TGTGCCAGTAGTATACCACAGGGGGTCGGGAATGAG. The V and J genes are TRBV19 and TRBJ2-1, with 8 bases matching TRBD1. The read terminates 3 residues ahead of where the CDR3 ends, so the germline J gene completes it. The CDR3 contains 15 residues. With V trimmed by 2 bases and J by 7 bases, 7 bases remained unmatched. CDR1 LNHDA and CDR2 SQIVND come from the germline V gene (reference sequence).

This clone was picked up many times. The read gets to within 3 residues of the CDR3 end, and the germline J gene fills in the rest. The chain combines TRBV7-3 with TRBJ2-3, with 7 bases identical to TRBD2. Germline V gives CDR1 SGHTA, CDR2 FQGTGA. V shed 3 bases and J 4 bases; nucleotides not matched to a gene: 7. The CDR3 covers 15 residues. The CDR3 reads CASSFAGVGPDTQYF. The CDR3 bases that were read are TGTGCCAGCAGCTTTGCGGGAGTCGGGCCAGATACG.

In its sample, this clone was seen many times. The CDR3 end falls 3 residues outside the read, so it is completed with the germline J gene. The V call is TRBV7-2, the J call TRBJ1-1, with 10 bases lining up with TRBD1. Germline loops: CDR1 SGHTA, CDR2 FQGNSA. Unmatched junction bases numbered 8, after V lost 5 bases and J lost 5 bases. The CDR3 is 15 amino acids. Here the CDR3 reads CASSIPRDRGTEAFF. The sequenced part of the CDR3 DNA is TGTGCCAGCAGCATTCCCCGGGACAGGGGAACTGAA. Together with reference TRBV7-2 and TRBJ1-1, the CDR3 gives the full variable domain: GAGVSQSPSNKVTEKGKDVELRCDPISGHTALYWYRQSLGQGLEFLIYFQGNSAPDKSGLPSDRFSAERTGGSVSTLTIQRTQQEDSAVYLCASSIPRDRGTEAFFGQGTRLTVV.

A remark on this clone: The missing CDR3 end, 3 residues past where the read stops, is filled in from the germline J gene. This rearrangement joins TRBV19 to TRBJ2-7, with 7 bases identical to TRBD1. This CDR3 comprises 15 residues. V lost 5 bases to trimming and J lost 0 bases; unmatched junction nucleotides: 7. CDR1 is LNHDA, CDR2 SQIVND, per germline (reference sequence). The covered CDR3 bases are TGTGCCAGTAGTCACACAGGGGTAAGCTCCTACGAG. Its protein product is CASSHTGVSSYE. The whole CDR3 protein is CASSHTGVSSYEQYF.

This clone has ten or more counts. The read halts 3 residues ahead of the CDR3 end, with the missing end drawn from the germline J gene. The J gene is TRBJ2-3, the V gene TRBV4-1, with D perhaps matching TRBD2 (6 bases). Germline V gene lookup returns CDR1 MGHRA and CDR2 YSYEKL. There are 15 residues in the CDR3. The V end lost 3 bases, the J end lost 2 bases, and 12 bases lay between the germline ends. The CDR3 DNA, read in part, is TGCGCCAGCAGCCACGGGGGAGCCTTCACAGATACG. It yields the protein CASSHGGAFTDT. The whole CDR3 sequence reads CASSHGGAFTDTQYF.

This clone was found many times. The CDR3 extends 3 residues past the end of the read, so its final part is completed from the germline J gene. This chain connects TRBV5-1 to TRBJ2-3; the D is unclear. This CDR3 region has 15 residues. CDR1 and CDR2 (germline): SGHRS, YFSETQ. The V gene lost 0 bases and the J gene lost 3 bases, with 11 bases spanning the gap. Partial CDR3 DNA: TGCGCCAGCAGCTTGGGTCTAAAACAGACAGATACG. It specifies CASSLGLKQTDT. The CDR3 in full is CASSLGLKQTDTQYF.

This clone appeared many times. The read ends 3 residues before the CDR3 terminus; that terminus is restored from the germline J gene. V gene TRBV30 combines with J gene TRBJ1-1; 7 bases fit TRBD1. J lost 7 bases, V lost 1 base, and 15 bases had no gene match. CDR1 and CDR2 (germline): GTSNPN, SVGIG (reference sequence). CDR3 size: 16 residues. CDR3 amino acids: CAWSGGQPILPLEAFF. CDR3 DNA, as far as it was read: TGTGCCTGGAGTGGGGGACAGCCTATTCTTCCCCTTGAA.

This clone has ten or more counts. The read ends 3 residues shy of where the CDR3 ends; the end is completed using the germline J gene. The rearrangement uses TRBV12-5 and TRBJ2-7; 8 bases fit TRBD2. The germline gives CDR1 LGHNT, CDR2 FRNRAP. This CDR3 comprises 14 residues. Trimming at V came to 5 bases and at J to 4 bases, leaving 7 bases not matched to a gene. The CDR3 here is CASGPRGGFYEQYF. The sequenced part of the CDR3 DNA is TGTGCTAGTGGTCCCCGGGGGGGATTTTACGAG.

In its sample, this clone was seen many times. The sequence runs out 3 residues before the end of the CDR3; the remainder is reconstructed from the germline J gene. The chain combines TRBV18 with TRBJ2-7; 8 bases match TRBD2. The germline V gene has CDR1 KGHSH and CDR2 LQKENI. The length of the CDR3 is 14 residues. Trimming cost V 5 bases and J 5 bases; bases outside gene matches: 8. The CDR3 loop reads CASSERTGGDEQYF. The sequenced CDR3 bases are TGTGCCAGCTCAGAGAGGACCGGGGGGGACGAG.

This clone was seen repeatedly, ten times or more. The DNA ends 3 residues before the CDR3 does, and the rest of the CDR3 is filled in from the germline J gene. The chain joins TRBV5-1 to TRBJ1-2, with a possible D match to TRBD1 (6 bases). With 0 bases removed from V and 3 bases from J, the gap between germline ends came to 21 bases. Germline V gives CDR1 SGHRS, CDR2 YFSETQ. The CDR3 consists of 18 residues. CDR3 protein: CASSLGETLTTGHYGYTF. CDR3 bases read: TGCGCCAGCAGCTTGGGGGAAACCTTAACGACAGGCCACTATGGC.

The CDR3: CASSPGTPGHEQYF. The CDR3 DNA, read in part, is TGTGCCAGCAGCCCCGGGACACCTGGCCACGAG. V gene TRBV7-6 combines with J gene TRBJ2-7; weak D call: TRBD1 (6 bases). The read terminates 3 residues ahead of where the CDR3 ends, so the germline J gene completes it. The CDR3 is 14 residues long. CDR1 SGHVS and CDR2 FNYEAQ come from the germline V gene. The V gene lost 5 bases and the J gene lost 5 bases, with 16 bases spanning the gap.

This clone showed up many times. The DNA ends 3 residues before the CDR3 does, and the rest of the CDR3 is filled in from the germline J gene. This chain joins TRBV11-2 and TRBJ2-5, with 11 bases matching TRBD2. After removal of 1 base from V and 4 bases from J, the junction contained 2 bases not matched to a gene. CDR1 and CDR2 from the germline V gene are SGHAT and FQNNGV. The CDR3 spans 15 residues. The chain's CDR3 is CASSLGLAGGETQYF. Partial CDR3 DNA: TGTGCCAGCAGCTTAGGGCTAGCGGGAGGAGAGACC.

This clone occurred many times. Coverage ceases 3 residues before the CDR3 finishes, and the germline J gene fills in the end. The chain carries TRBV7-6 and TRBJ2-1; TRBD1 is a possible D gene (5 bases). The germline V gene has CDR1 SGHVS and CDR2 FNYEAQ. This CDR3 region has 15 residues. With 4 bases removed from V and 4 bases from J, the gap between germline ends came to 14 bases. The chain's CDR3 is CASSSAGHTYNEQFF. The sequenced part of the CDR3 DNA is TGTGCCAGCAGCTCAGCTGGACACACTTACAATGAG.

This clone was seen repeatedly, ten times or more. The read stops 3 residues short of the end of the CDR3; the missing end is completed from the germline J gene. The rearrangement uses TRBV12-3 or TRBV12-4 and TRBJ2-7, with TRBD2 identical over 7 bases. The CDR3 is 14 amino acids. Trimming cost V 5 bases and J 2 bases; bases outside gene matches: 6. This CDR3 is CASSRGTITYEQYF. Incomplete CDR3 DNA: TGTGCCAGCAGTCGAGGGACTATAACCTACGAG.

This clone was counted ten times or more. With the read ending 3 residues before the CDR3 end, the germline J gene is used to fill in that end. The chain combines TRBV5-1 with TRBJ2-1; D unclear. V gave up 0 bases and J gave up 7 bases, with 5 bases separating them. This CDR3 has 12 amino acids. Germline CDR1 SGHRS, CDR2 YFSETQ. CDR3 amino acids: CASSLETNEQFF. The DNA read from the CDR3 is TGCGCCAGCAGCTTGGAGACTAATGAG.

This clone was observed many times. The read terminates 3 residues before the CDR3 end, so the remaining end is supplied by the germline J gene. This chain joins TRBV20-1 and TRBJ1-4; D is unclear. The germline V gene encodes CDR1 DFQATT and CDR2 SNEGSKA (reference sequence). The CDR3 is 11 residues long. With 6 bases removed from V and 7 bases from J, the gap between germline ends came to 9 bases. CDR3 DNA (partial): TGCAGTGCCGAGAGAGGTGAAAAA. Translating gives CSAERGEK. The CDR3 in its entirety is CSAERGEKLFF.

Many counts were recorded for this clone. The read stops 3 residues short of the end of the CDR3; the missing end is completed from the germline J gene. The gene calls are TRBV19 and TRBJ1-1; tentative D call: TRBD1 (6 bases). With 6 bases removed from V and 4 bases from J, the gap between germline ends came to 12 bases. The CDR3 length is 13 residues. The germline gives CDR1 LNHDA, CDR2 SQIVND (reference sequence). The CDR3 region is CASRAGVGTEAFF. CDR3 DNA, as far as it was read: TGTGCCAGTAGGGCAGGGGTGGGCACTGAA.

This clone was seen many times. From the germline J gene comes the end of the CDR3, since the read stops 3 residues before it. This chain connects TRBV20-1 to TRBJ2-3; perhaps TRBD1 as D (6 bases). From germline, CDR1 is DFQATT and CDR2 SNEGSKA (reference sequence). This CDR3 spans 13 amino acids. V was trimmed by 3 bases and J by 2 bases, leaving 9 bases between them. CDR3 DNA, as far as it was read: TGCAGTGCTAGGGGGGACACCACAGATACG. Translation gives CSARGDTTDT. The entire CDR3 sequence reads CSARGDTTDTQYF.